The 15 T cell receptor beta chains below were found in one sample sequenced in a study of PD-1 blockade in classical Hodgkin lymphoma. The method was immunoSEQ multiplex PCR; TCRdb's version includes in-frame clones alone and lacks a portion of them. The sample lists around 91,000 clones, roughly 80% occurring once. Autologous stem cell transplantation was followed by relapse in every patient, and brentuximab vedotin exposure varied. The material sequenced was peripheral blood mononuclear cells (PBMCs), taken before the second cycle of nivolumab. The receptors derive from a human donor with classical Hodgkin lymphoma.

The V gene is TRBV7-2, the J gene TRBJ2-2; no firm D call. CDR3 size: 13 residues. The germline V gene encodes CDR1 SGHTA and CDR2 FQGNSA. Trimming left V 5 bases short and J 6 bases short, with 10 bases between. CDR3 protein: CASSPSSAGELFF. The CDR3 DNA is TGTGCCAGCAGCCCTAGTTCGGCCGGGGAGCTGTTTTTT.

Worth noting for this clone: Additional DNA sequences in this sample encode the identical CDR3. The chain couples TRBV30 to TRBJ2-1; TRBD2 matches at 14 bases. The CDR3 covers 15 residues. J gave up 10 bases and V 1 base, and 6 bases lay outside the gene matches. The germline V gene has CDR1 GTSNPN and CDR2 SVGIG (reference sequence). CDR3 nucleotides: TGTGCCTGGAGTGGGGGACTAGCGGGAGTTAACGAGCAGTTCTTC. Residues: CAWSGGLAGVNEQFF.

V is TRBV4-1 and J is TRBJ2-5; D perhaps matches TRBD2 (6 bases). The germline V gene encodes CDR1 MGHRA and CDR2 YSYEKL. This CDR3 is built from 16 residues. V was cut by 0 bases and J by 5 bases, with 16 bases left in between. The CDR3 bases are TGCGCCAGCAGCCAAGAGGGACTCGGAGGGCGGGAGACCCAGTACTTC. Protein sequence: CASSQEGLGGRETQYF.

Here the CDR3 reads CASTLQGISYEQYF. The CDR3 region has the DNA TGCGCCAGCACCCTACAGGGTATCTCCTACGAGCAGTACTTC. The chain carries TRBV5-1 and TRBJ2-7, with a weak D call TRBD1 (6 bases). The CDR3 is made up of 14 amino acids. CDR1 is SGHRS and CDR2 is YFSETQ in the germline V gene. Trimming took off 6 bases at V and 0 bases at J, with 13 bases between the two ends.

V usage is TRBV27 and J usage is TRBJ2-3; D is perhaps TRBD1 (5 bases). Trimming shortened V by 8 bases and J by 1 base, and 13 bases separated the two germline ends. The germline V gene encodes CDR1 MNHEY and CDR2 SMNVEV (reference sequence). The CDR3 spans 14 residues. CDR3: CASGLGVGTDTQYF. DNA of the CDR3: TGTGCCAGCGGCCTAGGGGTGGGCACAGATACGCAGTATTTT.

J is TRBJ2-5 and V is TRBV5-4; D call uncertain. Germline V gene sequence: CDR1 SGHNT, CDR2 YYREEE (reference sequence). Trimming pared 0 bases from V and 4 bases from J, leaving 7 bases between. The CDR3 consists of 13 residues. CDR3 nucleotide sequence: TGTGCCAGCAGCTTGGGGTTTGGAGAGACCCAGTACTTC. This gives the protein CASSLGFGETQYF.

The chain couples TRBV19 to TRBJ2-1, with D uncertain. This CDR3 has 14 amino acids. CDR1 and CDR2 from the germline V gene are LNHDA and SQIVND (reference sequence). V gave up 7 bases and J gave up 3 bases, with 13 bases separating them. In DNA form, the CDR3 reads TGTGCCAGTAAAAGGACGGCTAACTACAATGAGCAGTTCTTC. As protein: CASKRTANYNEQFF. The full variable domain, rest sourced from reference TRBV19 and TRBJ2-1, is DGGITQSPKYLFRKEGQNVTLSCEQNLNHDAMYWYRQDPGQGLRLIYYSQIVNDFQKGDIAEGYSVSREKKESFPLTVTSAQKNPTAFYLCASKRTANYNEQFFGPGTRLTVL.

This rearrangement joins TRBV5-1 to TRBJ2-5; D may be TRBD2 (6 bases). This CDR3 comprises 13 residues. V was cut by 3 bases and J by 5 bases, with 11 bases left in between. Germline CDR1 reads SGHRS; CDR2 reads YFSETQ. The CDR3 nucleotides read TGCGCCAGCAGCTCTGGCAGCGGGGAGACCCAGTACTTC. It specifies CASSSGSGETQYF.

The chain has TRBV27 and TRBJ2-1; 13 nucleotides align to TRBD2. The germline V gene has CDR1 MNHEY and CDR2 SMNVEV (reference sequence). The CDR3 totals 18 residues. Trimming cost V 2 bases and J 6 bases; bases outside gene matches: 10. The CDR3 DNA reads as TGTGCCAGCAGTTTAAAACTAGCGGGAGGGCCTCTAGTCAATGAGCAGTTCTTC. This encodes CASSLKLAGGPLVNEQFF.

This clone was counted once. This chain joins TRBV10-3 and TRBJ2-1, with 8 bases fitting TRBD2. The CDR3 loop spans 16 amino acids. Germline CDR1 ENHRY, CDR2 SYGVKD. With 4 bases clipped from V and 4 bases from J, the junction kept 9 bases outside the gene matches. This chain's CDR3 is CAISGKSGSQYNEQFF. CDR3 in DNA: TGTGCCATCAGTGGGAAGAGCGGGAGTCAGTACAATGAGCAGTTCTTC.

This chain links TRBV7-8 with TRBJ2-5; no clear D. The CDR3 covers 14 residues. Germline CDR1 reads SGHVS; CDR2 reads FQNEAQ. V shed 1 base and J shed 5 bases, with 11 bases lying between them. Written as DNA, the CDR3 is TGTGCCAGCAGCTTAGTAGCCGGGTATGAGACCCAGTACTTC. As protein: CASSLVAGYETQYF. Complete variable domain (other parts from reference TRBV7-8 and TRBJ2-5): GAGVSQSPRYKVAKRGQDVALRCDPISGHVSLFWYQQALGQGPEFLTYFQNEAQLDKSGLPSDRFFAERPEGSVSTLKIQRTQQEDSAVYLCASSLVAGYETQYFGPGTRLLVL.

This rearrangement joins TRBV19 to TRBJ1-5; D is uncertain. Germline-derived CDR1 and CDR2 are LNHDA and SQIVND (reference sequence). Trimming removed 4 bases from V and 0 bases from J, with 10 bases in between. The CDR3 sequence is 15 residues long. CDR3 nucleotides: TGTGCCAGTAGTAGTACGGCAGATAGCAATCAGCCCCAGCATTTT. This codes for CASSSTADSNQPQHF.

The genes are TRBV7-2 and TRBJ2-4; D gene uncertain. Trimming removed 3 bases at V and 6 bases at J, with 9 bases between. The CDR3 consists of 13 residues. Germline V lookup: CDR1 SGHTA, CDR2 FQGNSA. CDR3 in amino acids: CASSLITRNIQYF. As DNA, the CDR3 is TGTGCCAGCAGCTTGATCACAAGAAACATTCAGTACTTC.

V usage is TRBV7-9 and J usage is TRBJ1-3; D remains ambiguous. Trimming stripped 7 bases from V and 0 bases from J, with 10 bases between. CDR3 length: 14 residues. The germline CDR1 and CDR2 sequences are SEHNR and FQNEAQ (reference sequence). The CDR3 coding sequence is TGTGCCAGCATCTCACCGGCCTCTGGAAACACCATATATTTT. It translates to CASISPASGNTIYF. Variable domain in full (rest from reference TRBV7-9 and TRBJ1-3): DTGVSQNPRHKITKRGQNVTFRCDPISEHNRLYWYRQTLGQGPEFLTYFQNEAQLEKSRLLSDRFSAERPKGSFSTLEIQRTEQGDSAMYLCASISPASGNTIYFGEGSWLTVV.

Here the CDR3 reads CASSPTSYYNEQFF. The CDR3 region has the DNA TGTGCCAGCAGCCCGACTAGCTACTACAATGAGCAGTTCTTC. V gene TRBV6-4 combines with J gene TRBJ2-1; TRBD2 matches 7 bases. With V trimmed by 6 bases and J by 3 bases, 5 bases remained unmatched. The CDR3 length is 14 residues. CDR1 and CDR2 (germline): MRHNA, SNTAGT.